The 2 T cell receptor beta chains reported below all come from one sample, sequenced in a study of blood T cell repertoires in COVID-19. Libraries were prepared by immunoSEQ multiplex PCR; TCRdb keeps only in-frame clonotypes and omits some of them. Of more than 95,000 clones listed, around 80% are singletons. The sequenced material came from peripheral blood. The origin of the receptors is an elderly man with active or convalescent COVID-19.

This chain connects TRBV3-1 (or the pseudogene TRBV3-2) to TRBJ2-2; 10 positions agree with TRBD1. Germline values: CDR1 LGHDT, CDR2 YNNKEL (reference sequence). J was trimmed by 7 bases and V by 3 bases; bases with no gene match: 2. CDR3 length: 14 residues. The CDR3 here is CASSQTGGVGELFF. The CDR3 region has the DNA TGTGCCAGCAGCCAGACAGGGGGCGTCGGGGAGCTGTTTTTT.

The chain's CDR3 is CAFRGQGTGGYTF. In nucleotides, the CDR3 is TGTGCCTTTCGCGGACAGGGAACTGGTGGCTACACCTTC. The chain recombines TRBV30 with TRBJ1-2; 8 bases are a match to TRBD1. The J segment lost 7 bases and the V segment lost 7 bases, leaving 11 bases of the junction unmatched. Germline lookup yields CDR1 GTSNPN and CDR2 SVGIG (reference sequence). This CDR3 comprises 13 residues.